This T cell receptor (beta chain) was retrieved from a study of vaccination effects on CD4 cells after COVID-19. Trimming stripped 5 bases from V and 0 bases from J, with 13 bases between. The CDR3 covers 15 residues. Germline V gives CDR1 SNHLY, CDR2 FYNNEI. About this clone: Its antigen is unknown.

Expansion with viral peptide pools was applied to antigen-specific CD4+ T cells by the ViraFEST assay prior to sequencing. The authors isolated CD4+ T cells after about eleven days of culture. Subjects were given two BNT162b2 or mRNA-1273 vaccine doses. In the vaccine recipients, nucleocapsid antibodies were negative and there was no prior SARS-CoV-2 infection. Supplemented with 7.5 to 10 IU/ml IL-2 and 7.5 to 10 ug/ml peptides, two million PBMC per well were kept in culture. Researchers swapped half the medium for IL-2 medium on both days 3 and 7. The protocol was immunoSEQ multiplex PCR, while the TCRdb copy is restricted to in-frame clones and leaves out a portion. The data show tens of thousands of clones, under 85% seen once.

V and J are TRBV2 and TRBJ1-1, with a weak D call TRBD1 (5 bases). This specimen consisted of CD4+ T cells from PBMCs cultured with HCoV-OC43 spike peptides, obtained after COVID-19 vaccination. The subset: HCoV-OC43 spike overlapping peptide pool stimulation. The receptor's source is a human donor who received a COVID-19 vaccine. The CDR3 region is CASSPRAGLNTEAFF. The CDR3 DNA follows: TGTGCCAGCAGTCCCCGGGCAGGGCTGAACACTGAAGCTTTCTTT.